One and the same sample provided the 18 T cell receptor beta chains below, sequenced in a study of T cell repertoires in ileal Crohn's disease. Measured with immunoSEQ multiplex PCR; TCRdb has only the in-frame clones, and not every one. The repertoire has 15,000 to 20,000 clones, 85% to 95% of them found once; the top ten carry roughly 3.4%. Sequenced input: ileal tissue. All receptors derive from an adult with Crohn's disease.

For the CDR3, the DNA is TGCGCCAGCAGCCAAGTCCCCGGCACTGAAGCTTTCTTT. Protein sequence: CASSQVPGTEAFF. The chain carries TRBV4-1 and TRBJ1-1; D is uncertain. CDR1 is MGHRA and CDR2 is YSYEKL in the germline V gene. The CDR3 has 13 amino acids. V dropped 1 base and J dropped 4 bases, with 7 bases sitting between them.

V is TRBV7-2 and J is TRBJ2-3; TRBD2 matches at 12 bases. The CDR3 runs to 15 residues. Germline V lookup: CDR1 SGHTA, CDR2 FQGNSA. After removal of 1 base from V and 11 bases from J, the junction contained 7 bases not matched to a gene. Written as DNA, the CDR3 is TGTGCCAGCAGCTTAGGGCTAGCGGGGGGGCGGGGGCAGTATTTT. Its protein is CASSLGLAGGRGQYF.

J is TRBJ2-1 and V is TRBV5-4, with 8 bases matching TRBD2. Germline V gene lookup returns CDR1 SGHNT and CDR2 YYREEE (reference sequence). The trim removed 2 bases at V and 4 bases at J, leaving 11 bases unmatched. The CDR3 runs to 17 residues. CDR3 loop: CASSLIGGRGVYNEQFF. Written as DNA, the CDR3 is TGTGCCAGCAGCTTAATCGGAGGGCGGGGGGTTTACAATGAGCAGTTCTTC.

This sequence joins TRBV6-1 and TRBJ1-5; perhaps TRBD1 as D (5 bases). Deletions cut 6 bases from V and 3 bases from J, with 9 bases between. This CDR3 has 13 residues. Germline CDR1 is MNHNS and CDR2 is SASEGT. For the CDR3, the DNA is TGTGCCAGCAGGCAGGGATTCAATCAGCCCCAGCATTTT. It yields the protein CASRQGFNQPQHF.

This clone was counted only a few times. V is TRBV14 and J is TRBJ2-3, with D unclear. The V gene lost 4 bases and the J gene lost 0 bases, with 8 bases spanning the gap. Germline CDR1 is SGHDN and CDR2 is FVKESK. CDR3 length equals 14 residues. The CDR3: CASSRGISTDTQYF. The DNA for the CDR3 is TGTGCCAGCAGCCGAGGAATTAGCACAGATACGCAGTATTTT.

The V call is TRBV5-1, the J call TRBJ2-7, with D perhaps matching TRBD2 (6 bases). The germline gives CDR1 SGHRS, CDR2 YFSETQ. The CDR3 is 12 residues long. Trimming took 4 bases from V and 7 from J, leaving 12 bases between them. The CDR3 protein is CASSPPGVEQYF. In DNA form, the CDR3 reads TGCGCCAGCAGCCCGCCGGGGGTGGAGCAGTACTTC.

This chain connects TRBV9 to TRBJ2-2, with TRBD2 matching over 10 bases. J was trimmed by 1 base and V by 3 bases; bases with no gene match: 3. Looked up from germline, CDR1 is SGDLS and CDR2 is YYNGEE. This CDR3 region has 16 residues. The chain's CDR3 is CASSGSSGRNTGELFF. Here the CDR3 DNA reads TGTGCCAGCAGCGGGTCTAGCGGGAGGAACACCGGGGAGCTGTTTTTT.

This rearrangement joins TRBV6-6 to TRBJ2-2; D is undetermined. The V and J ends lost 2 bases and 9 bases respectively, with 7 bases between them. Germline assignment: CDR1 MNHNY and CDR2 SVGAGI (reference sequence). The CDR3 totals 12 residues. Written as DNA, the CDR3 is TGTGCCAGCAGTTACGAACACCGGGAGCTGTTTTTT. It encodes CASSYEHRELFF.

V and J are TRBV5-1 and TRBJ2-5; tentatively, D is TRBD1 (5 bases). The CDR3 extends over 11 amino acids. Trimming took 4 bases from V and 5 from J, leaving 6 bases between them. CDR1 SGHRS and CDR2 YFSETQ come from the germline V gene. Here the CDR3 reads CASSGAETQYF. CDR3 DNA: TGCGCCAGCAGCGGGGCTGAGACCCAGTACTTC.

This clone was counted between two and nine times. The CDR3 nucleotides are TGTGCCAGCAGCTTAACTAGCGGGGGGTACAATGAGCAGTTCTTC. This sequence encodes CASSLTSGGYNEQFF. This chain joins TRBV7-3 and TRBJ2-1; TRBD2 aligns across 10 bases. The CDR3 is made up of 15 amino acids. With 0 bases clipped from V and 4 bases from J, the junction kept 0 bases outside the gene matches. Germline CDR1 SGHTA, CDR2 FQGTGA.

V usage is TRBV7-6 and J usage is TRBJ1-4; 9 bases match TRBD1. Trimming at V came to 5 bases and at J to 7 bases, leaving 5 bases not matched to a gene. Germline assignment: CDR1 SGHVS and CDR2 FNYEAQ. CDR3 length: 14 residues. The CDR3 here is CASSVGQGSEKLFF. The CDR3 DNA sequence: TGTGCCAGCAGCGTGGGACAGGGTAGTGAAAAACTGTTTTTT. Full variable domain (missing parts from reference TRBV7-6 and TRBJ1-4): GAGVSQSPRYKVTKRGQDVALRCDPISGHVSLYWYRQALGQGPEFLTYFNYEAQQDKSGLPNDRFSAERPEGSISTLTIQRTEQRDSAMYRCASSVGQGSEKLFFGSGTQLSVL.

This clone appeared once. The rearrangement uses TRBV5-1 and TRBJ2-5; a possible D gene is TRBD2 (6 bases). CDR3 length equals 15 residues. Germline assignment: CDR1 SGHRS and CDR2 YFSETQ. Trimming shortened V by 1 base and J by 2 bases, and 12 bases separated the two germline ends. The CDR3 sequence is CASSLWRAEQETQYF. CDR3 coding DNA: TGCGCCAGCAGCTTGTGGAGGGCAGAGCAAGAGACCCAGTACTTC.

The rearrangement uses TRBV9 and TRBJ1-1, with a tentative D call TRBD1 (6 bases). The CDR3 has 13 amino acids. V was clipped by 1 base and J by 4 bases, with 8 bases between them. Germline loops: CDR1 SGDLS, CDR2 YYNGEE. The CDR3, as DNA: TGTGCCAGCAGCGTACAACAGGGCACTGAAGCTTTCTTT. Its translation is CASSVQQGTEAFF.

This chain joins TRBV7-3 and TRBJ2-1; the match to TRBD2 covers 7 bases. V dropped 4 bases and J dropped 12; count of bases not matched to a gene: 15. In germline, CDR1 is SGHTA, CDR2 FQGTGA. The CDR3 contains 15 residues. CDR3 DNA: TGTGCCAGCAGCTCCCCCGACAGTTCGGGAGGTAGGCAGTTCTTC. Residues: CASSSPDSSGGRQFF.

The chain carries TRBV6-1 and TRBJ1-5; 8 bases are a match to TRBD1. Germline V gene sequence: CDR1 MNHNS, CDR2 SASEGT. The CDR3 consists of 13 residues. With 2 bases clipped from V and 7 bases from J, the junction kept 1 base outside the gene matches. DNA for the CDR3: TGTGCCAGCAGTGAAAACAGGGGGCAGCCCCAGCATTTT. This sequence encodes CASSENRGQPQHF.

The CDR3 protein is CASSRVGAGAYNEQFF. In DNA, the CDR3 is TGTGCCAGCAGCCGAGTGGGGGCTGGGGCCTACAATGAGCAGTTCTTC. The genes are TRBV7-2 and TRBJ2-1; the D gene is possibly TRBD1 (6 bases). Looked up from germline, CDR1 is SGHTA and CDR2 is FQGNSA. Trimming left V 5 bases short and J 2 bases short, with 16 bases between. The CDR3 totals 16 residues.

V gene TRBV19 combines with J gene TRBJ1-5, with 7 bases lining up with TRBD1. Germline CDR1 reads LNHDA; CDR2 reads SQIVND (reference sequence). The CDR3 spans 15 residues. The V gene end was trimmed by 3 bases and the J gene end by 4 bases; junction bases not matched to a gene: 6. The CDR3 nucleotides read TGTGCCAGTAGTATTCGGGGACAGCCGAATCAGCCCCAGCATTTT. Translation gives CASSIRGQPNQPQHF. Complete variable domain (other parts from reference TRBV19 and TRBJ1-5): DGGITQSPKYLFRKEGQNVTLSCEQNLNHDAMYWYRQDPGQGLRLIYYSQIVNDFQKGDIAEGYSVSREKKESFPLTVTSAQKNPTAFYLCASSIRGQPNQPQHFGDGTRLSIL.

CDR3 protein: CASGSSGGLGKNTIYF. CDR3 DNA: TGTGCTAGTGGTTCTTCAGGAGGCCTCGGGAAAAACACCATATATTTT. The gene calls are TRBV12-5 and TRBJ1-3, with D unclear. Between the trimmed V and J ends, which lost 4 bases and 6 bases, there was a span of 19 bases. Germline-derived CDR1 and CDR2 are LGHNT and FRNRAP. The CDR3 spans 16 residues. Based on the CDR3 plus reference TRBV12-5 and TRBJ1-3, the full variable domain is DARVTQTPRHKVTEMGQEVTMRCQPILGHNTVFWYRQTMMQGLELLAYFRNRAPLDDSGMPKDRFSAEMPDATLATLKIQPSEPRDSAVYFCASGSSGGLGKNTIYFGEGSWLTVV.